A single sample is the source of the 2 T cell receptor beta chains below, sequenced in a study of cytomegalovirus exposure and HLA in healthy donors. Primers for the PCR totalled 60 Vbeta and 13 Jbeta. The data were produced by immunoSEQ multiplex PCR, yet TCRdb's version contains in-frame clones alone and is incomplete. The sample has roughly 100,000 clones, roughly 67% seen once. The specimen sequenced was PBMCs. These receptors all come from a boy under 18 in good health and CMV-seropositive.

The chain combines TRBV2 with TRBJ2-3; no reliable D call. The CDR3 is 15 residues long. Germline CDR1 is SNHLY and CDR2 is FYNNEI. The CDR3 sequence is CTRVLQARNTDTQYF. The CDR3 DNA sequence: TGTACCCGAGTTCTCCAGGCCAGGAACACAGATACGCAGTATTTT. Full variable domain (rest looked up from reference TRBV2 and TRBJ2-3): EPEVTQTPSHQVTQMGQEVILRCVPISNHLYFYWYRQILGQKVEFLVSFYNNEISEKSEIFDDQFSVERPDGSNFTLKIRSTKLEDSAMYFCTRVLQARNTDTQYFGPGTRLTVL.

This clone was seen just once. V is TRBV6-6 and J is TRBJ1-2; no definite D call. The CDR3 sequence is 13 residues long. Germline V gene lookup returns CDR1 MNHNY and CDR2 SVGAGI (reference sequence). The V gene lost 6 bases and the J gene lost 6 bases, with 14 bases spanning the gap. CDR3 residues: CASSTNTRHGYTF. CDR3 DNA: TGTGCCAGCAGCACGAATACACGCCATGGCTACACCTTC.